A single sample is the source of the 29 T cell receptor beta chains below, sequenced in a study of CD8+CD57+ T cells in acquired aplastic anemia. The TCR beta profiling, which covered VDJ combination and CDR3 sequence, was carried out using genomic DNA as the template. MiXCR, run by TCRdb on the reads, gives a single entry per CDR3 protein. This table has some 92,000 distinct CDR3 sequences, roughly two thirds appearing once. CD8+CD57+ cell expansion, shown by flow cytometry, had occurred in the patients selected for sequencing. Sequencing was performed on sorted CD4+, CD8+, or CD8+CD57+ T cells (not recorded which) from PBMCs. These TCRs come from a human donor with aplastic anemia.

About this clonotype: Since the CDR3 does not end with the conserved phenylalanine or tryptophan, this likely comes from a read error. The chain recombines TRBV27 with TRBJ2-1; D call uncertain. This CDR3 contains 11 residues. The germline V gene encodes CDR1 MNHEY and CDR2 SMNVEV (reference sequence). The CDR3 reads CASRLGYEQFS. CDR3 in DNA: TGTGCTAGCAGACTGGGATATGAGCAGTTCTCC.

The chain joins TRBV7-9 to TRBJ1-2; 8 bases map to TRBD1. The CDR3 runs to 13 residues. Looked up from germline, CDR1 is SEHNR and CDR2 is FQNEAQ (reference sequence). V was pared by 3 bases and J by 8 bases, with 5 bases of the junction left unmatched. The CDR3 DNA is TGTGCCAGCAGCTTCGACAGGGGAGGCGGCTACACCTTC. Translated, it gives CASSFDRGGGYTF.

The rearrangement uses TRBV29-1 and TRBJ1-1, with 9 bases aligning to TRBD1. J lost 10 bases, V lost 5 bases, and 5 bases had no gene match. Germline assignment: CDR1 SQVTM and CDR2 ANQGSEA. The CDR3 consists of 11 residues. The CDR3 DNA reads TGCAGCGTTCGGACAGGGGCGAGAGCTTTCTTT. It encodes CSVRTGARAFF.

The chain carries TRBV10-3 and TRBJ2-1, with 12 bases lining up with TRBD2. The V gene's germline CDR1 is ENHRY and CDR2 SYGVKD. CDR3 length: 16 residues. With V trimmed by 2 bases and J by 5 bases, 4 bases remained unmatched. This CDR3 reads CAISERTSGAHNEQFF. As DNA, the CDR3 is TGTGCCATCAGTGAGCGGACTAGCGGGGCCCACAATGAGCAGTTCTTC.

The rearrangement joins TRBV15 to TRBJ1-2, with TRBD1 as a possible D gene (5 bases). In germline, CDR1 is LNHNV, CDR2 YYDKDF (reference sequence). V dropped 0 bases and J dropped 3 bases, with 11 bases sitting between them. The CDR3 length is 15 residues. The CDR3 DNA is TGTGCCACCAGCAGAGATGTGGGGGGAGACTATGGCTACACCTTC. Its protein product is CATSRDVGGDYGYTF.

V usage is TRBV24-1 and J usage is TRBJ2-1; no reliable D call. V was clipped by 4 bases and J by 7 bases, with 19 bases between them. In germline, CDR1 is KGHDR, CDR2 SFDVKD. The CDR3 is 16 amino acids. The CDR3 DNA reads as TGTGCCACCAGTGACGTCCTACCTCATACTTTAAATGAGCAGTTCTTC. Protein sequence: CATSDVLPHTLNEQFF.

The rearrangement uses TRBV7-3 and TRBJ2-1; D might be TRBD1 (5 bases). The germline gives CDR1 SGHTA, CDR2 FQGTGA. CDR3 length: 12 residues. V lost 3 bases and J lost 9, with 9 bases in between. The CDR3 nucleotides read TGTGCCAGCAGCTTCAACCAGGGTGAGCAGTTCTTC. It codes for CASSFNQGEQFF.

The V call is TRBV20-1, the J call TRBJ1-2; 8 bases align to TRBD1. V gave up 5 bases and J gave up 7 bases; unmatched junction bases: 3. The CDR3 extends over 11 amino acids. CDR1 is DFQATT, CDR2 SNEGSKA, per germline (reference sequence). This CDR3 reads CSAGGQGGYTF. The CDR3 nucleotides read TGCAGTGCTGGCGGACAGGGTGGCTACACCTTC.

This clonotype is medium-sized in the sample. V is TRBV7-8 and J is TRBJ2-7; D is unclear. CDR3 size: 12 residues. The V end lost 5 bases, the J end lost 6 bases, and 11 bases lay between the germline ends. Germline V CDR1 and CDR2: SGHVS, FQNEAQ. Here the CDR3 DNA reads TGTGCCAGCAGCCGGAGTGTTGTCGAGCAGTACTTC. Its translation: CASSRSVVEQYF.

This clonotype was counted between two and nine times. The chain combines TRBV24-1 with TRBJ2-7; possibly TRBD1 for D (6 bases). Looked up from germline, CDR1 is KGHDR and CDR2 is SFDVKD. The CDR3 length is 14 residues. V was clipped by 5 bases and J by 0 bases, with 10 bases between them. The CDR3 here is CATSATGNSYEQYF. Written as DNA, the CDR3 is TGTGCCACCAGTGCTACAGGGAACTCCTACGAGCAGTACTTC.

The chain links TRBV19 to TRBJ2-3, with 9 bases that match TRBD1. The CDR3 loop spans 14 amino acids. CDR1 is LNHDA and CDR2 is SQIVND in the germline V gene (reference sequence). V gave up 5 bases and J gave up 4 bases; unmatched junction bases: 4. As DNA, the CDR3 is TGTGCCAGTAGTCCCGGGACAGGGTCAGATACGCAGTATTTT. Amino acid sequence: CASSPGTGSDTQYF.

The chain has TRBV7-6 and TRBJ2-5; 16 bases fit TRBD2. The V and J ends lost 2 bases and 4 bases, in that order; junction bases with no gene match: 7. CDR1 is SGHVS and CDR2 is FNYEAQ in the germline V gene. The CDR3 extends over 18 amino acids. The CDR3 DNA sequence: TGTGCCAGCAGCTTAATGGGACTAGCGGGGGGGCCAGGAGAGACCCAGTACTTC. Its translation: CASSLMGLAGGPGETQYF.

The chain links TRBV24-1 to TRBJ2-5, with 13 nucleotides matching TRBD2. Germline trimming cut 6 bases from V and 4 bases from J; bases unmatched to any gene: 4. The CDR3 is made up of 15 amino acids. In germline, CDR1 is KGHDR, CDR2 SFDVKD. This CDR3 reads CATSSGLAGLETQYF. The CDR3 DNA reads TGTGCCACCAGTTCGGGACTAGCGGGATTAGAGACCCAGTACTTC.

This clonotype was counted many times. The chain is built from TRBV4-2 and TRBJ2-1; D is unresolved. The CDR3 consists of 17 residues. In germline, CDR1 is LGHNA, CDR2 YNFKEQ. With 0 bases removed from V and 0 bases from J, the gap between germline ends came to 12 bases. CDR3: CASSQDWAVSSYNEQFF. CDR3 DNA sequence: TGTGCCAGCAGCCAAGATTGGGCGGTAAGCTCCTACAATGAGCAGTTCTTC.

This sequence joins TRBV25-1 and TRBJ1-1, with 10 bases identical to TRBD1. The V and J ends lost 4 bases and 5 bases, in that order; junction bases with no gene match: 4. The CDR3 consists of 14 residues. CDR1 is MGHDK and CDR2 is SYGVNS in the germline V gene. CDR3 region: CASSATGGWTEAFF. For the CDR3, the DNA is TGTGCCAGCAGTGCGACAGGGGGCTGGACTGAAGCTTTCTTT.

The rearrangement uses TRBV24-1 and TRBJ1-2, with 8 bases fitting TRBD1. With V trimmed by 2 bases and J by 4 bases, 5 bases remained unmatched. CDR1 KGHDR and CDR2 SFDVKD come from the germline V gene. There are 15 residues in the CDR3. In nucleotides, the CDR3 is TGTGCCACCAGTGATTCCCCTACAGGGGGCTATGGCTACACCTTC. Amino acids: CATSDSPTGGYGYTF.

This clonotype was seen a few times. The chain links TRBV10-3 to TRBJ2-7; TRBD1 matches 9 bases. Per germline, CDR1 ENHRY and CDR2 SYGVKD. The CDR3 is made up of 16 amino acids. V was clipped by 3 bases and J by 3 bases; unmatched bases: 9. Here the CDR3 reads CAISDPSGQGIYEQYF. CDR3 coding DNA: TGTGCCATCAGTGACCCCTCAGGACAGGGGATCTACGAGCAGTACTTC.

This clonotype was observed a single time. The CDR3 is CASSQTSSPYEQYF. CDR3 coding DNA: TGTGCCAGCAGCCAAACCTCGAGCCCCTACGAGCAGTACTTC. The chain uses TRBV11-3 and TRBJ2-7, with no clear D. This CDR3 spans 14 amino acids. Germline assignment: CDR1 SGHNT and CDR2 YENEEA. Trimming cost V 5 bases and J 2 bases, with 13 bases left between them.

The V call is TRBV10-1, the J call TRBJ2-1, with a tentative D call TRBD2 (6 bases). Trimming took off 6 bases at V and 4 bases at J, with 10 bases between the two ends. CDR1 is WNHNN and CDR2 is SYGVQD in the germline V gene (reference sequence). This CDR3 spans 13 amino acids. The CDR3 DNA is TGCGCCAGCAGGGAGGGAACTTACAATGAGCAGTTCTTC. It codes for CASREGTYNEQFF.

This clonotype was seen repeatedly, ten times or more. The rearrangement uses TRBV6-6 and TRBJ2-7; D gene uncertain. There are 11 residues in the CDR3. Per the germline V gene, CDR1 is MNHNY and CDR2 is SVGAGI (reference sequence). V shed 6 bases and J shed 7 bases, with 10 bases lying between them. The DNA for the CDR3 is TGTGCCAGCAGCCCCTCGAGGGAGCAGTACTTC. This codes for CASSPSREQYF.

V usage is TRBV29-1 and J usage is TRBJ2-7, with 7 bases that match TRBD1. The junction had 6 bases not matched to a gene; V was cut back by 5 bases and J by 2 bases. Germline CDR1 SQVTM, CDR2 ANQGSEA. CDR3 length: 13 amino acids. The CDR3 region has the DNA TGCAGCGTTAGGACAGGCCCCCCCTACGAGCAGTACTTC. This codes for CSVRTGPPYEQYF.

The chain is built from TRBV19 and TRBJ1-5, with D uncertain. The germline CDR1 and CDR2 sequences are LNHDA and SQIVND (reference sequence). The CDR3 spans 13 residues. The ends were cut back, 3 bases at V and 5 bases at J, with 8 bases in the middle. Here the CDR3 DNA reads TGTGCCAGTAGTATGTGGCGGGATCAGCCCCAGCATTTT. Its protein product is CASSMWRDQPQHF.

The chain joins TRBV20-1 to TRBJ2-5; a possible D gene is TRBD2 (6 bases). The germline V gene encodes CDR1 DFQATT and CDR2 SNEGSKA (reference sequence). V lost 6 bases, J lost 2 bases, and 19 bases lay in between. The CDR3 extends over 15 amino acids. This chain's CDR3 is CSAPKAGRVQETQYF. The CDR3 DNA is TGCAGTGCCCCGAAAGCGGGCCGGGTTCAAGAGACCCAGTACTTC.

This chain uses TRBV10-2 with TRBJ2-3; D is ambiguous. Germline V CDR1 and CDR2: WSHSY, SAAADI. V lost 0 bases to trimming and J lost 4 bases, with 14 bases between them. This CDR3 has 16 amino acids. CDR3 DNA sequence: TGCGCCAGCAGTGAGTCGATGGGGTCTATGTCAGATACGCAGTATTTT. Protein: CASSESMGSMSDTQYF.

A note on this clonotype: The junction departs from germline at one end; a sequencing error may be responsible. The rearrangement links TRBV2 to TRBJ2-7; D is tentatively TRBD1 or TRBD2 (7 bases each). There are 12 residues in the CDR3. CDR1 and CDR2 (germline): SNHLY, FYNNEI. CDR3 in DNA: TGTGCCAGCAGTTGGGGGGGGACAGCTGGGGACTTC. Encoded protein: CASSWGGTAGDF.

The V call is TRBV15, the J call TRBJ2-2, with a tentative D call TRBD1 (5 bases). From germline, CDR1 is LNHNV and CDR2 YYDKDF (reference sequence). This CDR3 spans 14 amino acids. Trimming stripped 4 bases from V and 0 bases from J, with 6 bases between. CDR3 nucleotide sequence: TGTGCCACCAGCACCAGGGCGAACACCGGGGAGCTGTTTTTT. Its protein product is CATSTRANTGELFF.

The CDR3 loop is CASSLIPLTGRNTDTQYF. The DNA of the CDR3 is TGTGCCAGTAGTTTAATCCCCCTTACCGGGAGGAACACAGATACGCAGTATTTT. The rearrangement joins TRBV19 to TRBJ2-3, with 7 bases lining up with TRBD2. With 5 bases clipped from V and 2 bases from J, the junction kept 16 bases outside the gene matches. The germline V gene encodes CDR1 LNHDA and CDR2 SQIVND (reference sequence). This CDR3 is built from 18 residues.

A few counts support this clonotype. This chain uses TRBV15 with TRBJ1-5, with D unclear. Trimming stripped 0 bases from V and 0 bases from J, with 6 bases between. The CDR3 is 15 residues long. CDR1 and CDR2 from the germline V gene are LNHNV and YYDKDF (reference sequence). CDR3 in amino acids: CATSRDPTSNQPQHF. CDR3 nucleotide sequence: TGTGCCACCAGCAGAGATCCCACTAGCAATCAGCCCCAGCATTTT.

The chain couples TRBV15 to TRBJ2-3, with 8 positions matching TRBD1. The CDR3 contains 16 residues. V lost 1 base, J lost 2 bases, and 5 bases stayed unmatched. The germline CDR1 and CDR2 sequences are LNHNV and YYDKDF (reference sequence). The CDR3 DNA follows: TGTGCCACCAGCAGAGGGAGGACAGGGAACACAGATACGCAGTATTTT. It translates to CATSRGRTGNTDTQYF.